These 10 T cell receptor beta chains originate from one sample sequenced in a study of blood T cell repertoires in COVID-19. The data were produced by immunoSEQ multiplex PCR, yet TCRdb's version contains in-frame clones alone and is incomplete. Of more than 250,000 clones in the sample, 87% were seen once. Sequencing was done on a sample of PBMCs or T cells enriched from blood (not recorded which). The receptors come from a middle-aged woman who had recovered from COVID-19.

This chain connects TRBV10-2 to TRBJ2-1; a weak D match, TRBD1 (6 bases). V was shortened by 2 bases and J by 6 bases, with 14 bases between the two germline ends. This CDR3 has 15 residues. CDR1 WSHSY and CDR2 SAAADI come from the germline V gene. For the CDR3, the DNA is TGCGCCAGCAGTGAGGGGGGCGGAGACGTCAATGAGCAGTTCTTC. Translation: CASSEGGGDVNEQFF.

This sequence joins TRBV4-3 and TRBJ2-7, with 9 bases that match TRBD2. V lost 1 base, J lost 6 bases, and 7 bases stayed unmatched. Germline CDR1 is LGHNA and CDR2 is YSLEER. The CDR3 has 15 amino acids. The CDR3 DNA follows: TGCGCCAGCAGCCAAGTCACAGGACTAGCGAGCGAGCAGTACTTC. Translation: CASSQVTGLASEQYF.

This chain joins TRBV15 and TRBJ2-7; 8 bases agree with TRBD2. V lost 0 bases to trimming and J lost 3 bases; unmatched junction nucleotides: 4. The CDR3 extends over 15 amino acids. Per germline, CDR1 LNHNV and CDR2 YYDKDF (reference sequence). CDR3 protein: CATSRDSLAGYEQYF. The DNA for the CDR3 is TGTGCCACCAGCAGAGATTCGCTAGCGGGCTACGAGCAGTACTTC.

V is TRBV7-2 and J is TRBJ2-2; no clear D gene. The germline gives CDR1 SGHTA, CDR2 FQGNSA. Trimming left V 1 base short and J 1 base short, with 7 bases between. The CDR3 runs 15 residues. CDR3 in DNA: TGTGCCAGCAGCTTAGAGTTCGGGAACACCGGGGAGCTGTTTTTT. Protein sequence: CASSLEFGNTGELFF. Combining the CDR3 with reference TRBV7-2 and TRBJ2-2 gives the whole variable domain GAGVSQSPSNKVTEKGKDVELRCDPISGHTALYWYRQSLGQGLEFLIYFQGNSAPDKSGLPSDRFSAERTGGSVSTLTIQRTQQEDSAVYLCASSLEFGNTGELFFGEGSRLTVL.

In its sample, this clone was seen a few times. The chain couples TRBV5-1 to TRBJ2-3; 9 nucleotides agree with TRBD1. The CDR3 has 14 amino acids. The junction had 5 bases not matched to a gene; V was cut back by 6 bases and J by 3 bases. Germline V gives CDR1 SGHRS, CDR2 YFSETQ. The DNA for the CDR3 is TGCGCCAGCAACCGACAGGGGGGAACAGATACGCAGTATTTT. Translated: CASNRQGGTDTQYF.

This chain links TRBV24-1 with TRBJ2-1, with D tentatively TRBD2 (5 bases). Between the trimmed V and J ends, which lost 7 bases and 0 bases, there was a span of 12 bases. The CDR3 consists of 15 residues. Germline CDR1 is KGHDR and CDR2 is SFDVKD. In nucleotides, the CDR3 is TGTGCCACCAGCGATCGGGGTAGCTCCTACAATGAGCAGTTCTTC. Amino acid sequence: CATSDRGSSYNEQFF.

This CDR3 is CASSYLPLGVETQYF. The CDR3 nucleotides are TGTGCCAGCAGTTACCTTCCCCTCGGGGTAGAGACCCAGTACTTC. The V gene is TRBV6-5, the J gene TRBJ2-5; possibly TRBD2 for D (5 bases). The V end was cut by 2 bases, the J end by 4 bases, with 14 bases between. This CDR3 has 15 amino acids. Germline lookup yields CDR1 MNHEY and CDR2 SVGAGI.

The count of this clone is one. The V and J genes are TRBV5-1 and TRBJ2-5; the D gene is possibly TRBD1 (6 bases). CDR3 length: 14 residues. In germline, CDR1 is SGHRS, CDR2 YFSETQ. The ends were cut back, 5 bases at V and 4 bases at J, with 15 bases in the middle. The CDR3 sequence: CASRPDSIIETQYF. The CDR3 coding sequence is TGCGCCAGCAGACCGGACAGTATTATAGAGACCCAGTACTTC.

The J gene is TRBJ1-4, the V gene TRBV7-6; D is perhaps TRBD1 (6 bases). The CDR3 totals 14 residues. The ends were cut back, 1 base at V and 7 bases at J, with 10 bases in the middle. In germline, CDR1 is SGHVS, CDR2 FNYEAQ. CDR3 sequence: CASSLVQGGEKLFF. As DNA, the CDR3 is TGTGCCAGCAGCTTAGTACAGGGTGGTGAAAAACTGTTTTTT.

The chain uses TRBV28 and TRBJ1-1, with no clear D. Germline CDR1 is MDHEN and CDR2 is SYDVKM. Trimming removed 6 bases from V and 3 bases from J, with 20 bases in between. This CDR3 spans 16 amino acids. The CDR3 DNA follows: TGTGCCAGCAGGCCTAACTGGAAGGGAGACTACACTGAAGCTTTCTTT. Amino acid sequence: CASRPNWKGDYTEAFF.